The source of this TCR beta chain is a study of shared clonotypes between healthy human individuals. J gave up 6 bases and V 4 bases, and 18 bases lay outside the gene matches. CDR1 LNHDA and CDR2 SQIVND come from the germline V gene (reference sequence). The CDR3 contains 20 residues. Produced via immunoSEQ multiplex PCR; TCRdb's table is partial and in-frame only. This table has fewer than 200,000 clones, 80% to 95% appearing once. Donors were Caucasian adults residing in Nashville, Tennessee, USA. The chain couples TRBV19 to TRBJ1-6, with 10 bases identical to TRBD1. Sequences were obtained from naive CD4+ T cells sorted from blood. As to subset: CD45RA+ positively selected. This sequence was found in a woman between 25 and 40 years old in good health. CDR3 loop: CASSTPGQGIPYRVNSPLHF. CDR3 sequence (DNA): TGTGCCAGTAGTACCCCGGGACAGGGGATTCCTTATCGTGTTAATTCACCCCTCCACTTT.